These 8 T cell receptor beta chains were sequenced from one sample in a study of blood T cell repertoires in COVID-19 (dated by TCRdb to the early 2020s). Preparation of the library involved the immunoSEQ multiplex PCR assay. Held by TCRdb, this immuneACCESS table contains in-frame sequences only and omits some clones. Under half of the omission traces to an unresolved V gene where checked; the cause of the rest is unknown. The sample table shows more than 250,000 clones, and around 90% are seen once. 1% of the sample comes from the top ten. Sequences were obtained from peripheral blood. These receptors were obtained from a man aged 50 to 59 with active or convalescent COVID-19.

The genes are TRBV11-2 and TRBJ2-5; 9 bases are a match to TRBD2. The CDR3 is 19 amino acids. Per germline, CDR1 SGHAT and CDR2 FQNNGV. With 2 bases clipped from V and 1 base from J, the junction kept 14 bases outside the gene matches. Here the CDR3 DNA reads TGTGCCAGCAGCTTAACATTCGTCCTTGGCGGGGGGGGCCAAGAGACCCAGTACTTC. This translates into CASSLTFVLGGGGQETQYF.

This clone appeared a few times. The rearrangement links TRBV4-2 to TRBJ2-3, with 11 bases lining up with TRBD2. The CDR3 consists of 18 residues. The V and J ends lost 3 bases and 0 bases, in that order; junction bases with no gene match: 8. Looked up from germline, CDR1 is LGHNA and CDR2 is YNFKEQ. The CDR3 nucleotides are TGTGCCAGCAGCCAGGGACTAGCGGAGGTGGGGAGCACAGATACGCAGTATTTT. Translating it yields CASSQGLAEVGSTDTQYF.

The chain carries TRBV19 and TRBJ1-4; D remains unclear. The germline V and J ends were trimmed by 6 bases and 4 bases, with 12 bases remaining between them. The CDR3 contains 14 residues. In germline, CDR1 is LNHDA, CDR2 SQIVND (reference sequence). CDR3 protein: CASRTMRDNEKLFF. CDR3 sequence (DNA): TGTGCCAGTAGGACGATGAGGGATAATGAAAAACTGTTTTTT.

The chain is built from TRBV7-2 and TRBJ1-5; no clear D. The CDR3 totals 14 residues. The V end lost 4 bases, the J end lost 0 bases, and 7 bases lay between the germline ends. CDR1 is SGHTA, CDR2 FQGNSA, per germline. DNA for the CDR3: TGTGCCAGCAGCTCAGGCTATAGCAATCAGCCCCAGCATTTT. Translating gives CASSSGYSNQPQHF.

The CDR3 is CASTQGLGTNEKLFF. DNA for the CDR3: TGTGCCAGCACACAGGGCTTAGGAACTAATGAAAAACTGTTTTTT. The chain uses TRBV5-4 and TRBJ1-4, with a tentative D call TRBD1 (6 bases). V lost 6 bases and J 1 base, leaving 13 bases between the germline ends. Germline values: CDR1 SGHNT, CDR2 YYREEE (reference sequence). The CDR3 covers 15 residues.

This clone was picked up one time. The chain is built from TRBV5-5 and TRBJ1-4, with D perhaps matching TRBD1 (6 bases). Germline CDR1 SGHKS, CDR2 YYEKEE (reference sequence). The CDR3 extends over 12 amino acids. V dropped 4 bases and J dropped 10 bases, with 11 bases sitting between them. CDR3 loop: CASSPGEGKLFF. For the CDR3, the DNA is TGTGCCAGCAGCCCAGGGGAGGGAAAACTGTTTTTT. Based on the CDR3 plus reference TRBV5-5 and TRBJ1-4, the full variable domain is DAGVTQSPTHLIKTRGQQVTLRCSPISGHKSVSWYQQVLGQGPQFIFQYYEKEERGRGNFPDRFSARQFPNYSSELNVNALLLGDSALYLCASSPGEGKLFFGSGTQLSVL.

DNA for the CDR3: TGTGCCAGCAGTTACTCCGGACTAGCGGGAGATACGCAGTATTTT. Residues: CASSYSGLAGDTQYF. The V call is TRBV6-6, the J call TRBJ2-3; 11 bases match TRBD2. Trimming took 0 bases from V and 5 from J; bases not matched to a gene: 1. This CDR3 contains 15 residues. The V gene's germline CDR1 is MNHNY and CDR2 SVGAGI (reference sequence).

CDR3: CASSFNSLTGELFF. In DNA form, the CDR3 reads TGTGCCAGCAGTTTTAATAGCCTTACCGGGGAGCTGTTTTTT. J is TRBJ2-2 and V is TRBV27; D is unclear. CDR3 length: 14 residues. V gave up 3 bases and J gave up 5 bases, with 10 bases separating them. In germline, CDR1 is MNHEY, CDR2 SMNVEV (reference sequence).